The source of this TCR beta chain is a study of blood T cells in healthy people across ages. The CDR3 has 18 amino acids. From germline, CDR1 is MGHRA and CDR2 YSYEKL. Sample-barcoded 5' priming and a J-beta primer mix drove a second PCR of about 7 to 11 cycles. TCRdb used MiXCR to reprocess the 5' RACE reads, holding one entry per CDR3 protein. The sample has hundreds of thousands of distinct CDR3 sequences, around 48% seen once; the top ten hold around a third. The sequenced material came from blood. The sequence came from a woman aged 55 to 70 in good health. This chain links TRBV4-1 with TRBJ2-4; 10 bases map to TRBD2. The end of the DNA is better explained by TRBJ2-7, so the J call may be wrong. CDR3 nucleotides: TGCGCCAGCAGCCAAGATAGGTTCCCCCTAGCGGGAGTAGACGAGCAGTACTTC. Translated: CASSQDRFPLAGVDEQYF.